Listed here are 5 T cell receptor beta chains from one sample, sequenced in a study of naive and memory T cell subsets. An equimolar mix of two oligonucleotides served as the beta constant-region primer for TRBC1 and TRBC2. TCRdb recomputed calls from the UMI-ligation and nested PCR reads with MiXCR, one row per CDR3 protein. Among roughly 140,000 distinct CDR3 sequences, about 17% were seen once, and the ten largest hold roughly 0.13%. Sequenced material: naive CD4+ T cells from blood. These receptors were taken from a human donor in good health.

This chain links TRBV18 with TRBJ2-1; D is unclear. The CDR3 runs 15 residues. V was shortened by 3 bases and J by 0 bases, with 9 bases between the two germline ends. CDR1 is KGHSH and CDR2 is LQKENI in the germline V gene. The CDR3 is CASSPALSSYNEQFF. The CDR3 DNA sequence: TGTGCCAGCTCACCGGCCCTGAGCTCCTACAATGAGCAGTTCTTC.

Only a few counts were recorded for this clonotype. V and J are TRBV30 and TRBJ2-7; D not resolved. Looked up from germline, CDR1 is GTSNPN and CDR2 is SVGIG (reference sequence). The length of the CDR3 is 11 residues. Trimming cost V 1 base and J 6 bases, with 7 bases left between them. The CDR3 reads CAWSARFEQYF. The DNA for the CDR3 is TGTGCCTGGAGTGCCCGTTTCGAGCAGTACTTC. The variable domain in full, completed from reference TRBV30 and TRBJ2-7, reads SQTIHQWPATLVQPVGSPLSLECTVEGTSNPNLYWYRQAAGRGLQLLFYSVGIGQISSEVPQNLSASRPQDRQFILSSKKLLLSDSGFYLCAWSARFEQYFGPGTRLTVT.

This clonotype was seen a few times. The chain joins TRBV6-6 to TRBJ2-5, with TRBD1 matching over 9 bases. CDR3 length: 15 residues. Trimming cost V 6 bases and J 1 base; bases outside gene matches: 6. The germline gives CDR1 MNHNY, CDR2 SVGAGI (reference sequence). The CDR3 nucleotides read TGTGCCAGCAGCTCACAGGGGGCCTCCCAAGAGACCCAGTACTTC. Residues: CASSSQGASQETQYF.

The V and J genes are TRBV15 and TRBJ1-5; D call uncertain. The CDR3 spans 14 residues. V was trimmed by 4 bases and J by 3 bases, leaving 10 bases between them. Germline values: CDR1 LNHNV, CDR2 YYDKDF (reference sequence). The CDR3 nucleotides read TGTGCCACCAGCATGGGGTGGGCCAATCAGCCCCAGCATTTT. Its protein is CATSMGWANQPQHF.

This clonotype turned up a few times. This chain uses TRBV20-1 with TRBJ2-7, with TRBD1 matching 8 bases. Looked up from germline, CDR1 is DFQATT and CDR2 is SNEGSKA (reference sequence). After removal of 1 base from V and 0 bases from J, the junction contained 2 bases not matched to a gene. This CDR3 contains 14 residues. Written as DNA, the CDR3 is TGCAGTGCTAGAGGGACAGGGAACTCCTACGAGCAGTACTTC. Protein product: CSARGTGNSYEQYF.